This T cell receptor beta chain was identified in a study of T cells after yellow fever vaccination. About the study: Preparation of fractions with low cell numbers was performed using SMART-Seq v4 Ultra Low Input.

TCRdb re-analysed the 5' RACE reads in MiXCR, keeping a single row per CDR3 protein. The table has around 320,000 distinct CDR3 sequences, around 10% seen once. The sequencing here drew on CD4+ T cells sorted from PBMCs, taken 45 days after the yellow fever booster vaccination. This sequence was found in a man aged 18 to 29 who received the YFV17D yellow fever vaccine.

CDR3 sequence: CASSGALGAGETQYF. CDR3 in DNA: TGTGCCAGCAGCGGAGCACTAGGGGCGGGGGAGACCCAGTACTTC. The rearrangement joins TRBV7-2 to TRBJ2-5; TRBD2 might be the D (6 bases). The length of the CDR3 is 15 residues. The V end was cut by 5 bases, the J end by 5 bases, with 18 bases between. The germline gives CDR1 SGHTA, CDR2 FQGNSA.